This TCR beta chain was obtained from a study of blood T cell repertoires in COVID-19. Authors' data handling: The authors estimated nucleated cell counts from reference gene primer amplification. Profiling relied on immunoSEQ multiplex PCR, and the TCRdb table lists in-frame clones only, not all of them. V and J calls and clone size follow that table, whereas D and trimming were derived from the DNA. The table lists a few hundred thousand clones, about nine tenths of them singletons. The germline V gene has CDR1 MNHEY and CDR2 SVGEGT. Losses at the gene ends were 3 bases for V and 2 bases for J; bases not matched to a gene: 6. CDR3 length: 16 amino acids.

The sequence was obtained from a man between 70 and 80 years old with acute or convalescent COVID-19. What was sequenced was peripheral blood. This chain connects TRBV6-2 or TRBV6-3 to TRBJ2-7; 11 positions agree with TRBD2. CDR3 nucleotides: TGTGCCAGCAGTTATCTGACTAGCGGGGCCCCCTACGAGCAGTACTTC. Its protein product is CASSYLTSGAPYEQYF.